This T cell receptor beta chain was sequenced in a study of low-dose radiotherapy and immunotherapy resistance in tumors. At the level of the study: Cohort 2 patients were irradiated with 1 Gy every two weeks, reaching 13 Gy over 26 weeks. Patients were given intravenous nivolumab 240 mg every two weeks plus ipilimumab 1 mg/kg every six weeks. The 200 mg/m2 dose of intravenous cyclophosphamide was given every two weeks, one day before radiation and immunotherapy.

Time point denoted: after trial treatment. This sample's treatment: LDRT plus nivolumab, ipilimumab, low-dose cyclophosphamide and aspirin (RACIN trial). This clonotype was counted at least ten times. The germline V gene encodes CDR1 KGHDR and CDR2 SFDVKD. This CDR3 region has 18 residues. Trimming stripped 3 bases from V and 5 bases from J, with 24 bases between. Alpha and beta chains were covered, as first-strand cDNA relied on TRAV- and TRBV-specific primers. The authors amplified TCRs for roughly 20 PCR cycles with a constant-region primer and a V-primer adapter. Each CDR3 protein is one row after TCRdb ran MiXCR on the reads. The data hold tens of thousands of distinct CDR3 sequences, with 20% to 25% observed a single time.

The gene calls are TRBV24-1 and TRBJ2-5; D may match TRBD1 or TRBD2 (5 bases each). Sequenced here: PBMCs, sampled after low-dose radiotherapy plus immunotherapy. The clonotype originates from a female donor with ovarian cancer. The CDR3 DNA follows: TGTGCCACCAGTGATCCCCGGGACGGAGAAAGCATCTTGGAGACCCAGTACTTC. It specifies CATSDPRDGESILETQYF.